Listed here is a single T cell receptor (beta chain). The data belong to a study of blood T cell repertoires in COVID-19. Germline CDR1 and CDR2: WSHSY and SAAADI. V dropped 2 bases and J dropped 4; count of bases not matched to a gene: 0. This CDR3 has 14 residues. Under the authors' procedure: Reference gene primer amplification in the assay estimated nucleated cell counts. Profiled with immunoSEQ multiplex PCR; TCRdb holds only in-frame clones, not every one. V and J calls and clone size are as listed in that table; D and trimming were resolved from the DNA. This table holds around 90,000 clones, around 81% found once.

This clonotype was sampled from a woman aged 70-85 years with active or convalescent COVID-19. The sequenced sample consisted of peripheral blood. The V and J genes are TRBV10-2 and TRBJ2-2, with TRBD2 identical over 8 bases. The CDR3 bases are TGCGCCAGCAGTGAGCGGGGGGGCACCGGGGAGCTGTTTTTT. Translation: CASSERGGTGELFF.